The 23 T cell receptor beta chains given below trace back to one sample, sequenced in a study of blood T cell repertoires in COVID-19. Assay: immunoSEQ multiplex PCR; the TCRdb copy retains only in-frame clones and omits some. In the table there are about 110,000 clones, approximately 90% of which are singletons. Sequencing was carried out using peripheral blood. The receptors were gathered from a woman in her fifties or sixties with acute or convalescent COVID-19.

V and J are TRBV19 and TRBJ2-5; the match to TRBD2 covers 9 bases. Germline assignment: CDR1 LNHDA and CDR2 SQIVND (reference sequence). The CDR3 loop spans 16 amino acids. The junction had 12 bases not matched to a gene; V was cut back by 5 bases and J by 5 bases. The CDR3 DNA reads as TGTGCCAGTAGTGGCCCCGGGACTAGCTCCCCCGAGACCCAGTACTTC. Encoded protein: CASSGPGTSSPETQYF.

V usage is TRBV30 and J usage is TRBJ1-5; TRBD1 might be the D (6 bases). CDR3 length: 12 residues. V shed 4 bases and J shed 10 bases, with 14 bases lying between them. Looked up from germline, CDR1 is GTSNPN and CDR2 is SVGIG (reference sequence). In nucleotides, the CDR3 is TGTGCCTGGAAACCGACAGGAGGACCCCAGCATTTT. Its translation is CAWKPTGGPQHF. The complete variable domain, with remaining parts taken from reference TRBV30 and TRBJ1-5, reads SQTIHQWPATLVQPVGSPLSLECTVEGTSNPNLYWYRQAAGRGLQLLFYSVGIGQISSEVPQNLSASRPQDRQFILSSKKLLLSDSGFYLCAWKPTGGPQHFGDGTRLSIL.

This clone was recorded once. V usage is TRBV10-3 and J usage is TRBJ2-3; 11 bases align to TRBD1. The CDR3 has 15 residues. V was clipped by 8 bases and J by 3 bases; unmatched bases: 7. Germline assignment: CDR1 ENHRY and CDR2 SYGVKD. The CDR3 region is CAISPGQGETDTQYF. The DNA of the CDR3 is TGTGCCATCTCCCCGGGACAGGGGGAAACAGATACGCAGTATTTT.

The J gene is TRBJ1-5, the V gene TRBV5-8; D is uncertain. This CDR3 region has 13 residues. The ends were cut back, 0 bases at V and 3 bases at J, with 4 bases in the middle. Germline loops: CDR1 SGHTS, CDR2 YDEGEE. CDR3 nucleotides: TGTGCCAGCAGCTTGGTCAACAATCAGCCCCAGCATTTT. Residues: CASSLVNNQPQHF. Complete variable domain (other parts from reference TRBV5-8 and TRBJ1-5): EAGVTQSPTHLIKTRGQQATLRCSPISGHTSVYWYQQALGLGLQFLLWYDEGEERNRGNFPPRFSGRQFPNYSSELNVNALELEDSALYLCASSLVNNQPQHFGDGTRLSIL.

The chain joins TRBV4-2 to TRBJ2-7; 7 bases map to TRBD1. The CDR3 contains 15 residues. Germline CDR1 is LGHNA and CDR2 is YNFKEQ. Unmatched junction bases numbered 6, after V lost 1 base and J lost 3 bases. The CDR3 region is CASSQVAGGIYEQYF. CDR3 in DNA: TGTGCCAGCAGCCAAGTCGCAGGGGGAATCTACGAGCAGTACTTC.

This sequence joins TRBV19 and TRBJ2-1, with a tentative D call TRBD2 (6 bases). Germline V lookup: CDR1 LNHDA, CDR2 SQIVND (reference sequence). The CDR3 extends over 15 amino acids. With 7 bases removed from V and 0 bases from J, the gap between germline ends came to 13 bases. The CDR3 bases are TGTGCCAGTACCCCGGCCGGGGGCTCCTACAATGAGCAGTTCTTC. Its translation is CASTPAGGSYNEQFF. The entire variable domain, with the rest obtained from reference TRBV19 and TRBJ2-1, is as follows: DGGITQSPKYLFRKEGQNVTLSCEQNLNHDAMYWYRQDPGQGLRLIYYSQIVNDFQKGDIAEGYSVSREKKESFPLTVTSAQKNPTAFYLCASTPAGGSYNEQFFGPGTRLTVL.

The chain combines TRBV19 with TRBJ2-7, with TRBD2 matching 8 bases. Germline V gene lookup returns CDR1 LNHDA and CDR2 SQIVND (reference sequence). This CDR3 contains 16 residues. V dropped 3 bases and J dropped 4; count of bases not matched to a gene: 11. The CDR3 loop reads CASSIKRAGVGYEQYF. The CDR3 DNA reads as TGTGCCAGTAGTATCAAACGAGCGGGAGTTGGTTACGAGCAGTACTTC.

The chain recombines TRBV7-7 with TRBJ2-5; possible D gene TRBD2, 6 bases. V lost 4 bases and J lost 4, with 10 bases in between. Germline CDR1 is SSHAT and CDR2 is FNYEAQ (reference sequence). This CDR3 has 13 residues. DNA of the CDR3: TGTGCCAGCAGCTCGACTAGAGTAGAGACCCAGTACTTC. Protein product: CASSSTRVETQYF. Based on the CDR3 plus reference TRBV7-7 and TRBJ2-5, the full variable domain is GAGVSQSPRYKVTKRGQDVTLRCDPISSHATLYWYQQALGQGPEFLTYFNYEAQPDKSGLPSDRFSAERPEGSISTLTIQRTEQRDSAMYRCASSSTRVETQYFGPGTRLLVL.

The chain couples TRBV9 to TRBJ2-1, with 10 bases aligning to TRBD2. V lost 3 bases to trimming and J lost 5 bases; unmatched junction nucleotides: 8. Germline V gene data show CDR1 as SGDLS and CDR2 as YYNGEE. The CDR3 totals 16 residues. The CDR3 region is CASSERAGLANNEQFF. For the CDR3, the DNA is TGTGCCAGCAGCGAGAGGGCGGGACTAGCGAACAATGAGCAGTTCTTC.

The rearrangement uses TRBV5-1 and TRBJ2-5; D perhaps matches TRBD2 (5 bases). Germline V gives CDR1 SGHRS, CDR2 YFSETQ. V gave up 1 base and J gave up 1 base, with 14 bases separating them. This CDR3 is 16 amino acids long. The CDR3 DNA sequence: TGCGCCAGCAGCTTGAGCGGACCAGGAAGCCAAGAGACCCAGTACTTC. Protein sequence: CASSLSGPGSQETQYF.

V and J are TRBV9 and TRBJ2-2, with D possibly matching TRBD2 (5 bases). This CDR3 region has 17 residues. Germline V lookup: CDR1 SGDLS, CDR2 YYNGEE. V lost 0 bases to trimming and J lost 1 base, with 13 bases between them. CDR3 sequence: CASSVGGGRKNTGELFF. The CDR3 bases are TGTGCCAGCAGCGTAGGTGGAGGCCGAAAGAACACCGGGGAGCTGTTTTTT.

The chain uses TRBV28 and TRBJ1-4; D remains ambiguous. Trimming stripped 6 bases from V and 8 bases from J, with 13 bases between. Per germline, CDR1 MDHEN and CDR2 SYDVKM. This CDR3 spans 13 amino acids. The CDR3 sequence is CASSGTSGEKLFF. Written as DNA, the CDR3 is TGTGCCAGCAGCGGTACGTCGGGAGAAAAACTGTTTTTT. Using reference TRBV28 and TRBJ1-4 for the parts outside the CDR3, the full variable domain is DVKVTQSSRYLVKRTGEKVFLECVQDMDHENMFWYRQDPGLGLRLIYFSYDVKMKEKGDIPEGYSVSREKKERFSLILESASTNQTSMYLCASSGTSGEKLFFGSGTQLSVL.

CDR3 sequence: CASSLDRKNSPLHF. The CDR3 DNA reads TGTGCCAGCTCACTAGACAGGAAGAATTCACCCCTCCACTTT. V is TRBV18 and J is TRBJ1-6; TRBD1 is a possible D gene (6 bases). The CDR3 runs 14 residues. Trimming cost V 4 bases and J 7 bases, with 11 bases left between them. The germline gives CDR1 KGHSH, CDR2 LQKENI.

The V and J genes are TRBV7-2 and TRBJ2-2, with 8 positions matching TRBD1. Per the germline V gene, CDR1 is SGHTA and CDR2 is FQGNSA. Trimming cost V 5 bases and J 5 bases; bases outside gene matches: 4. CDR3 length: 14 residues. The CDR3 is CASSQQGVTGELFF. The CDR3 DNA is TGTGCCAGCAGCCAACAGGGGGTTACCGGGGAGCTGTTTTTT.

The chain recombines TRBV15 with TRBJ1-1; D is possibly TRBD1 (6 bases). CDR3 size: 14 residues. V was pared by 3 bases and J by 1 base, with 9 bases between. Germline values: CDR1 LNHNV, CDR2 YYDKDF (reference sequence). CDR3 coding DNA: TGTGCCACCAGCAGTGGGGGCGGGAACACTGAAGCTTTCTTT. Protein sequence: CATSSGGGNTEAFF.

In its sample, this clone was seen once. The chain combines TRBV2 with TRBJ1-5; 10 bases are shared with TRBD1. The ends lost 2 bases at V and 4 bases at J; junction bases unmatched: 2. Per the germline V gene, CDR1 is SNHLY and CDR2 is FYNNEI. CDR3 length equals 15 residues. CDR3 nucleotides: TGTGCCAGCAGTGAATGGGGACAGGGGAATCAGCCCCAGCATTTT. Its translation: CASSEWGQGNQPQHF.

The chain joins TRBV27 to TRBJ2-1; 8 bases agree with TRBD1. The germline gives CDR1 MNHEY, CDR2 SMNVEV (reference sequence). There are 15 residues in the CDR3. V was pared by 8 bases and J by 0 bases, with 6 bases of the junction left unmatched. CDR3 sequence: CASAWTGSSYNEQFF. The CDR3 DNA sequence: TGTGCCAGCGCATGGACAGGGTCCTCCTACAATGAGCAGTTCTTC.

This chain links TRBV10-2 with TRBJ1-5, with a weak D call TRBD1 (6 bases). CDR3 length: 13 residues. V lost 8 bases to trimming and J lost 7 bases, with 15 bases between them. The germline V gene encodes CDR1 WSHSY and CDR2 SAAADI. CDR3 region: CASGLQGGQPQHF. The CDR3 DNA follows: TGCGCCAGCGGATTACAGGGCGGGCAGCCCCAGCATTTT.

The gene calls are TRBV18 and TRBJ1-5; D gene ambiguous. There are 17 residues in the CDR3. Trimming pared 6 bases from V and 0 bases from J, leaving 18 bases between. Germline CDR1 reads KGHSH; CDR2 reads LQKENI. CDR3 protein: CASSAADPTYSNQPQHF. CDR3 coding DNA: TGTGCCAGCTCGGCGGCGGATCCCACTTATAGCAATCAGCCCCAGCATTTT.

This clone was seen only once. V and J are TRBV7-9 and TRBJ1-1; D gene unclear. Germline assignment: CDR1 SEHNR and CDR2 FQNEAQ (reference sequence). The CDR3 is 14 residues long. V lost 3 bases to trimming and J lost 1 base, with 9 bases between them. The CDR3 bases are TGTGCCAGCAGCTTCGAGACACGGAACACTGAAGCTTTCTTT. Translated, it gives CASSFETRNTEAFF.

V gene TRBV7-5 combines with J gene TRBJ2-7; TRBD2 is taken as the D call from the table, unchecked against the DNA. TRBV7-5 is labeled a pseudogene. The CDR3 spans 15 residues. CDR3 residues: CVRSDGGSGSPEQYF. The CDR3 DNA is TGTGTCAGAAGCGACGGGGGTAGCGGGAGTCCCGAGCAGTACTTC.

This rearrangement joins TRBV20-1 to TRBJ1-6; tentative D call: TRBD1 (6 bases). Germline CDR1 reads DFQATT; CDR2 reads SNEGSKA (reference sequence). The V gene lost 4 bases and the J gene lost 11 bases, with 9 bases spanning the gap. The CDR3 sequence is 11 residues long. As DNA, the CDR3 is TGCAGTGCTACAGGGGTGACACCCCTCCACTTT. Protein: CSATGVTPLHF.

This clone is a singleton in its sample. The gene calls are TRBV19 and TRBJ1-1, with 10 bases identical to TRBD1. The CDR3 runs to 17 residues. CDR1 LNHDA and CDR2 SQIVND come from the germline V gene (reference sequence). Trimming took 4 bases from V and 3 from J; bases not matched to a gene: 11. CDR3 DNA sequence: TGTGCCAGTAGTAGGGCGGGACAGGGGTTGAGGGACACTGAAGCTTTCTTT. This gives the protein CASSRAGQGLRDTEAFF.